The 29 T cell receptor beta chains below come from one sample, sequenced in a study of shared clonotypes between healthy human individuals. Data came from immunoSEQ multiplex PCR; TCRdb stores just in-frame clones and leaves some out. The table has 470,000 or so clones, 81% seen once. Sequenced input: PBMCs. All receptors derive from a woman in her thirties or forties in good health. Some clones in this sample may be carry-over from other donors' samples.

This chain uses TRBV28 with TRBJ1-1; possible D gene TRBD1, 6 bases. The CDR3 consists of 15 residues. The V end was cut by 5 bases, the J end by 1 base, with 14 bases between. Per germline, CDR1 MDHEN and CDR2 SYDVKM. The CDR3 DNA sequence: TGTGCCAGCAGTCCCACAGGGAGTCAGAACACTGAAGCTTTCTTT. Protein sequence: CASSPTGSQNTEAFF.

V usage is TRBV28 and J usage is TRBJ1-1; 9 bases agree with TRBD1. From germline, CDR1 is MDHEN and CDR2 SYDVKM. V lost 4 bases and J lost 5; bases outside the gene matches: 14. The CDR3 totals 17 residues. The CDR3 sequence: CASSSQRSGTGHTEAFF. DNA of the CDR3: TGTGCCAGCAGTTCACAAAGATCCGGGACAGGGCATACTGAAGCTTTCTTT.

The chain links TRBV29-1 to TRBJ2-3; 15 nucleotides agree with TRBD2. The V and J ends lost 1 base and 5 bases, in that order; junction bases with no gene match: 4. The CDR3 spans 16 residues. Germline CDR1 is SQVTM and CDR2 is ANQGSEA. The CDR3 DNA is TGCAGCGTTGAAGGGGGACTAGCGGGAGGAGTAGATACGCAGTATTTT. Amino acid sequence: CSVEGGLAGGVDTQYF.

The V gene is TRBV28, the J gene TRBJ2-7; 10 nucleotides agree with TRBD1. This CDR3 has 15 amino acids. Germline V CDR1 and CDR2: MDHEN, SYDVKM. With 2 bases clipped from V and 5 bases from J, the junction kept 6 bases outside the gene matches. The CDR3, as DNA: TGTGCCAGCAGTTTACCGACAGGGGGCTACAACGAGCAGTACTTC. It codes for CASSLPTGGYNEQYF.

This clone was counted only a few times. This same CDR3 is encoded by further DNA sequences in the sample. The chain uses TRBV18 and TRBJ1-1; D remains unclear. In germline, CDR1 is KGHSH, CDR2 LQKENI. Trimming stripped 1 base from V and 2 bases from J, with 5 bases between. The CDR3 extends over 13 amino acids. The CDR3 nucleotides read TGTGCCAGCTCACCACAGGGAAACACTGAAGCTTTCTTT. Translated: CASSPQGNTEAFF.

The V and J genes are TRBV5-6 and TRBJ1-1; 11 bases fit TRBD1. V dropped 3 bases and J dropped 4; count of bases not matched to a gene: 5. CDR1 and CDR2 from the germline V gene are SGHDT and YYEEEE. The CDR3 runs 15 residues. The CDR3, as DNA: TGTGCCAGCAGCTCCAGGGACAGGGGGAGCACTGAAGCTTTCTTT. Translated: CASSSRDRGSTEAFF.

A word on this clone: A far larger clone is off by one base, so a read error is likely. The chain has TRBV5-6 and TRBJ1-2; D is perhaps TRBD1 (5 bases). V shed 2 bases and J shed 1 base, with 12 bases lying between them. CDR3 length equals 15 residues. Germline V gene lookup returns CDR1 SGHDT and CDR2 YYEEEE. CDR3 coding DNA: TGTGCCAGCAGCTTATATTTGGGGGTTAACTATGGCTACACCTTC. Residues: CASSLYLGVNYGYTF.

Only one count was recorded for this clone. This chain uses TRBV30 with TRBJ2-7; D is uncertain. The CDR3 totals 14 residues. CDR1 and CDR2 (germline): GTSNPN, SVGIG (reference sequence). The ends were cut back, 0 bases at V and 6 bases at J, with 15 bases in the middle. This CDR3 is CAWSVASQAVEQYF. CDR3 DNA: TGTGCCTGGAGTGTTGCCAGTCAGGCGGTCGAGCAGTACTTC.

V is TRBV28 and J is TRBJ2-7; 7 bases are a match to TRBD1. The J segment lost 2 bases and the V segment lost 5 bases, leaving 9 bases of the junction unmatched. From germline, CDR1 is MDHEN and CDR2 SYDVKM. The CDR3 totals 15 residues. The CDR3 DNA follows: TGTGCCAGCAGTGTAGGCACGGGACAGCCCTACGAGCAGTACTTC. It specifies CASSVGTGQPYEQYF.

The rearrangement links TRBV10-1 to TRBJ1-5; 7 positions match TRBD1. The length of the CDR3 is 16 residues. Per germline, CDR1 WNHNN and CDR2 SYGVQD (reference sequence). V was clipped by 0 bases and J by 5 bases; unmatched bases: 7. CDR3 sequence reads: CASSESGDSPDQPQHF. Here the CDR3 DNA reads TGCGCCAGCAGTGAGTCGGGGGACAGCCCAGATCAGCCCCAGCATTTT.

The V call is TRBV5-1, the J call TRBJ2-1, with a weak D call TRBD2 (6 bases). This CDR3 is built from 15 residues. Germline CDR1 SGHRS, CDR2 YFSETQ. V lost 2 bases and J 3 bases, leaving 12 bases between the germline ends. The CDR3: CASSLNSGSYNEQFF. The DNA of the CDR3 is TGCGCCAGCAGCTTAAATAGCGGCAGCTACAATGAGCAGTTCTTC.

The V gene is TRBV11-2, the J gene TRBJ1-1; no firm D call. The CDR3 is 12 amino acids. From germline, CDR1 is SGHAT and CDR2 FQNNGV. The V end lost 3 bases, the J end lost 7 bases, and 9 bases lay between the germline ends. The CDR3 coding sequence is TGTGCCAGCAGCTTTCGATTGGGTGAAGCTTTCTTT. Translated: CASSFRLGEAFF. The full variable domain, its missing parts supplied by reference TRBV11-2 and TRBJ1-1, is EAGVAQSPRYKIIEKRQSVAFWCNPISGHATLYWYQQILGQGPKLLIQFQNNGVVDDSQLPKDRFSAERLKGVDSTLKIQPAKLEDSAVYLCASSFRLGEAFFGQGTRLTVV.

The chain has TRBV28 and TRBJ1-4; 7 positions match TRBD1. Germline CDR1 MDHEN, CDR2 SYDVKM. The length of the CDR3 is 14 residues. With V trimmed by 5 bases and J by 7 bases, 7 bases remained unmatched. For the CDR3, the DNA is TGTGCCAGCAGTAAGGGGGCGATCGGTGAAAAACTGTTTTTT. This encodes CASSKGAIGEKLFF.

J is TRBJ2-7 and V is TRBV5-1; TRBD2 might be the D (6 bases). V gave up 4 bases and J gave up 6 bases, with 14 bases separating them. The CDR3 extends over 13 amino acids. The germline V gene encodes CDR1 SGHRS and CDR2 YFSETQ. CDR3 amino acids: CASSGGLLGEQYF. The CDR3 bases are TGCGCCAGCAGCGGGGGACTGCTGGGCGAGCAGTACTTC.

As concerns this clone: Other DNA sequences from this sample encode an identical CDR3 as well. V is TRBV5-4 and J is TRBJ2-7, with a tentative D call TRBD2 (6 bases). The CDR3 contains 13 residues. Trimming took off 4 bases at V and 1 base at J, with 9 bases between the two ends. Germline V CDR1 and CDR2: SGHNT, YYREEE (reference sequence). The chain's CDR3 is CASSRGTSYEQYF. DNA of the CDR3: TGTGCCAGCAGCCGCGGGACTTCCTACGAGCAGTACTTC.

This clone has just one count. A far larger clone is just one base off, so this is likely a read error. Distinct nucleotide sequences in the sample also encode this CDR3. The chain carries TRBV2 and TRBJ1-1, with D tentatively TRBD1 (6 bases). CDR1 SNHLY and CDR2 FYNNEI come from the germline V gene. This CDR3 has 14 residues. For the CDR3, the DNA is TGTGCTAGCAGTTCGGGGGGGCGCATGACTGAAGCTTTCTTT. Residues: CASSSGGRMTEAFF. The full variable domain, completed using reference TRBV2 and TRBJ1-1, is EPEVTQTPSHQVTQMGQEVILRCVPISNHLYFYWYRQILGQKVEFLVSFYNNEISEKSEIFDDQFSVERPDGSNFTLKIRSTKLEDSAMYFCASSSGGRMTEAFFGQGTRLTVV.

This clone has ten or more counts. The CDR3 loop reads CASSNPLAGTYEQYF. The CDR3 DNA sequence: TGTGCCAGCAGCAATCCCCTGGCAGGCACCTACGAGCAGTACTTC. This chain links TRBV21-1 with TRBJ2-7; the table's D call of TRBD1 was not tested on the DNA. TRBV21-1 is a listed pseudogene. CDR3 size: 15 residues.

This chain uses TRBV27 with TRBJ1-4, with D perhaps TRBD1 (6 bases). Trimming removed 2 bases from V and 5 bases from J, with 12 bases in between. This CDR3 comprises 15 residues. CDR1 is MNHEY, CDR2 SMNVEV, per germline (reference sequence). The CDR3 here is CASSLLGGVNEKLFF. DNA for the CDR3: TGTGCCAGCAGTTTACTGGGGGGCGTGAATGAAAAACTGTTTTTT. The entire variable domain, with the rest obtained from reference TRBV27 and TRBJ1-4, is as follows: EAQVTQNPRYLITVTGKKLTVTCSQNMNHEYMSWYRQDPGLGLRQIYYSMNVEVTDKGDVPEGYKVSRKEKRNFPLILESPSPNQTSLYFCASSLLGGVNEKLFFGSGTQLSVL.

V is TRBV10-2 and J is TRBJ2-5; D ambiguous. V dropped 8 bases and J dropped 0 bases, with 16 bases sitting between them. CDR1 WSHSY and CDR2 SAAADI come from the germline V gene. This CDR3 contains 15 residues. CDR3: CASQMRNLYQETQYF. As DNA, the CDR3 is TGCGCCAGCCAGATGCGGAATCTCTACCAAGAGACCCAGTACTTC.

The genes are TRBV21-1 and TRBJ2-2. TRBV21-1 has pseudogene status. This CDR3 comprises 17 residues. CDR3 protein: CASSAKGSQDPTGELFF. CDR3 bases: TGTGCCAGCAGCGCAAAAGGCAGCCAGGACCCCACCGGGGAGCTGTTTTTT.

The V gene is TRBV14, the J gene TRBJ2-3; no firm D call. The germline CDR1 and CDR2 sequences are SGHDN and FVKESK. Trimming pared 2 bases from V and 6 bases from J, leaving 6 bases between. This CDR3 comprises 12 residues. The CDR3 reads CASSQSWDTQYF. The CDR3 nucleotides are TGTGCCAGCAGCCAATCTTGGGATACGCAGTATTTT.

As regards this clone: A far more abundant clone sits one base away, making this likely a read error. This specimen includes other DNA sequences encoding the same CDR3. V usage is TRBV30 and J usage is TRBJ2-5; a weak D match, TRBD1 (6 bases). The CDR3 extends over 13 amino acids. Trimming left V 3 bases short and J 11 bases short, with 19 bases between. The germline gives CDR1 GTSNPN, CDR2 SVGIG (reference sequence). CDR3 sequence (DNA): TGTGCCTGGAGCCGGGACACCCCCTACGAACAGTACTTC. Protein: CAWSRDTPYEQYF.

The gene calls are TRBV7-9 and TRBJ2-5; TRBD2 matches 14 bases. With V trimmed by 4 bases and J by 5 bases, 6 bases remained unmatched. The V gene's germline CDR1 is SEHNR and CDR2 FQNEAQ (reference sequence). There are 16 residues in the CDR3. The CDR3 reads CASSWGLAGDVETQYF. The CDR3 nucleotides read TGTGCCAGCAGCTGGGGACTAGCGGGAGATGTTGAGACCCAGTACTTC.

J is TRBJ2-7 and V is TRBV6-4; D remains unclear. Deletions cut 6 bases from V and 4 bases from J, with 13 bases between. The CDR3 runs to 13 residues. Germline assignment: CDR1 MRHNA and CDR2 SNTAGT. CDR3 loop: CASRLGKRYEQYF. The CDR3, as DNA: TGTGCCAGCAGACTGGGGAAGAGATACGAGCAGTACTTC.

This rearrangement joins TRBV29-1 to TRBJ2-3, with D hard to call. The V gene lost 6 bases and the J gene lost 0 bases, with 7 bases spanning the gap. This CDR3 has 12 residues. CDR1 and CDR2 from the germline V gene are SQVTM and ANQGSEA. CDR3 sequence (DNA): TGCAGCGTCACGGACAGCACAGATACGCAGTATTTT. Residues: CSVTDSTDTQYF.

Note on this clone: Given a far larger clone just one base away, this is likely a sequencing read error. The CDR3 DNA sequence: TGTGCCACCTGCAGAGATAACAGGGGGCCTTATGGCTACACCTTC. It is translated as CATCRDNRGPYGYTF. The chain combines TRBV15 with TRBJ1-2; 9 bases line up with TRBD1. CDR3 length: 15 residues. Germline CDR1 is LNHNV and CDR2 is YYDKDF (reference sequence).

This clone was recorded once. V usage is TRBV25-1 and J usage is TRBJ2-1; 11 positions match TRBD2. V shed 5 bases, J shed 4 bases, and the junction held 10 bases outside the gene matches. Germline V gene lookup returns CDR1 MGHDK and CDR2 SYGVNS. The CDR3 spans 17 residues. The CDR3 reads CASSIAGGPRKYNEQFF. The CDR3 nucleotides read TGTGCCAGCAGTATAGCGGGAGGGCCCAGGAAATACAATGAGCAGTTCTTC. Combining the CDR3 with reference TRBV25-1 and TRBJ2-1 gives the whole variable domain EADIYQTPRYLVIGTGKKITLECSQTMGHDKMYWYQQDPGMELHLIHYSYGVNSTEKGDLSSESTVSRIRTEHFPLTLESARPSHTSQYLCASSIAGGPRKYNEQFFGPGTRLTVL.

The chain combines TRBV30 with TRBJ1-1; tentatively, D is TRBD1 (5 bases). The CDR3 runs 15 residues. The V gene lost 2 bases and the J gene lost 0 bases, with 13 bases spanning the gap. From germline, CDR1 is GTSNPN and CDR2 SVGIG (reference sequence). CDR3 in amino acids: CAWSRFGTVNTEAFF. The DNA for the CDR3 is TGTGCCTGGAGTCGATTCGGGACGGTGAACACTGAAGCTTTCTTT.

On this clone: The sample holds other DNA sequences that translate to the same CDR3. This rearrangement joins TRBV19 to TRBJ2-1; 12 bases match TRBD2. Germline V gene lookup returns CDR1 LNHDA and CDR2 SQIVND (reference sequence). This CDR3 contains 16 residues. V gave up 3 bases and J gave up 4 bases; unmatched junction bases: 4. The CDR3, as DNA: TGTGCCAGTAGTATCGGGGGGACTAGCGGGTACAATGAGCAGTTCTTC. Its translation is CASSIGGTSGYNEQFF. Full variable domain (missing parts from reference TRBV19 and TRBJ2-1): DGGITQSPKYLFRKEGQNVTLSCEQNLNHDAMYWYRQDPGQGLRLIYYSQIVNDFQKGDIAEGYSVSREKKESFPLTVTSAQKNPTAFYLCASSIGGTSGYNEQFFGPGTRLTVL.